The subject of this entry is one T cell receptor beta chain. The antigen is undetermined. The data are from a study of shared clonotypes between healthy human individuals. Overall study: The people who gave samples were two women and a few men aged 18 to 49. Study-wide points: In a handful of donors, around 5% of naive CD4 clonotypes appeared in common.

Some clones are missing from TCRdb's copy, which holds only in-frame ones; the method was immunoSEQ multiplex PCR. The repertoire holds some 2,000,000 clones, with about 95% as singletons. The CDR3 is 14 residues long. The V gene's germline CDR1 is SGDLS and CDR2 YYNGEE. The trim removed 7 bases at V and 1 base at J, leaving 4 bases unmatched. In the naive CD8 group, cells lacked CD45RO and were positively selected for CCR7, so terminally differentiated effector memory CD45RA+ cells were left out. The chain carries TRBV9 and TRBJ2-3, with 9 nucleotides matching TRBD2. Sequenced input: naive CD8+ T cells sorted from blood. The TCR comes from a man aged 18 to 29 in good health. Here the CDR3 reads CASGVAGGTDTQYF. The CDR3 region has the DNA TGTGCCAGCGGAGTAGCGGGGGGCACAGATACGCAGTATTTT.